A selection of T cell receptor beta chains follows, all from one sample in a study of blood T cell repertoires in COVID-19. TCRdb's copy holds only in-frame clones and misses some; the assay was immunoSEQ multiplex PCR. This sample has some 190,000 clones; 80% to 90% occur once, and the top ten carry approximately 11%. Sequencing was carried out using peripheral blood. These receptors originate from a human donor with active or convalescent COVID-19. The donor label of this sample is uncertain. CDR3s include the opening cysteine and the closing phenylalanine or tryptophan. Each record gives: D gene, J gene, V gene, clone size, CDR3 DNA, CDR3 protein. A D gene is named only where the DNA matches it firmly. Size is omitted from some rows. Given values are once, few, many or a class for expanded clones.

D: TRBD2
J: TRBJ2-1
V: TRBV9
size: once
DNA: TGTGCCAGCAGCGTAGAAGTTAGCGGGAGCAAGCAGTTCTTC
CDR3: CASSVEVSGSKQFF

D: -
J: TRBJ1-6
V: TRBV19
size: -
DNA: TGTGCCAGTAGTGAGAGGGCCGGGAGTGGTTCACCCCTCCACTTT
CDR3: CASSERAGSGSPLHF

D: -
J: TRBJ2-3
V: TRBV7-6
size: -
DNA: TGTGCCAGCAGCTTAGCGCCGAGTCAGGCAGATACGCAGTATTTT
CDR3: CASSLAPSQADTQYF

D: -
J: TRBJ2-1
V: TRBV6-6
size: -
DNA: TGTGCCAGCAGTTTCACAGGGCCCGAGGGGCGCAACGGTCAGTTCTTC
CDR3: CASSFTGPEGRNGQFF

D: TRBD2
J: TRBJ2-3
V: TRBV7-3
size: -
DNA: TGTGCCAGCAGCCCCGGACTAGCGGGAGCTAGAGATACGCAGTATTTT
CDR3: CASSPGLAGARDTQYF

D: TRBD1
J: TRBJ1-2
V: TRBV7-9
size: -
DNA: TGTGCCAGCAGCGTCGGACAGGGTGAATTCTATGGCTACACCTTC
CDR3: CASSVGQGEFYGYTF

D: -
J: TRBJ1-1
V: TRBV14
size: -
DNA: TGTGCCAGCAGCCAATATCCGGGGACTGAAGCTTTCTTT
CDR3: CASSQYPGTEAFF

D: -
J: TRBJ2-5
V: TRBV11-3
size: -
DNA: TGTGCCAGCAGCCCTACCAAGACCCTGGCGGGGACCCAGTACTTC
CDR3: CASSPTKTLAGTQYF

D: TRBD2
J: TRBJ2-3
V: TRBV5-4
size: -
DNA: TGTGCCAGCAGCTTGTCGAGCGGGGCTAGCACAGATACGCAGTATTTT
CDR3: CASSLSSGASTDTQYF

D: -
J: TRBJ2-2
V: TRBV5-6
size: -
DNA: TGTGCCAGCAGTATTGGGTCAGGTTTTAACACCGGGGAGCTGTTTTTT
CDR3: CASSIGSGFNTGELFF